This T cell receptor (beta chain) was documented in a study of HIV-infected children after antiretroviral therapy interruption. Across the whole study: Four children interrupted treatment; four stayed on continuous treatment. Interruption-arm sampling covered weeks 0, 12, interruption end (24 or 48), and about 3 years post-study. General study results and limits: After treatment interruption started, naive CD4+ CDR3 overlap across time points dropped.

This CDR3 is 13 amino acids long. V lost 3 bases, J lost 5 bases, and 11 bases lay in between. Treatment given: PENTA 11 planned treatment interruption arm or continuous ART arm. This clonotype has just a few counts. Its antigen is not known. RNA-based 3' RACE libraries used unique molecular identifiers. MiXCR, applied by TCRdb to the 3' RACE reads, yields one record per CDR3 protein. The table includes about 89,000 distinct CDR3 sequences, about 7.2% detected once. This TCR derives from a pool of human donors with HIV. The starting material was CD45RA+ CD4+ T cells from PBMCs, pooled from several time points, obtained from a donor given antiretroviral therapy, either interrupted or continuous. The subset: naive CD4+ CD45RA+ CD45RO- T cells. The J gene is TRBJ2-7, the V gene TRBV12-3 or TRBV12-4, with D possibly being TRBD1 (5 bases). For the CDR3, the DNA is TGTGCCAGCAGTTTTAGACAGAAGAACGAGCAGTACTTC. Its translation is CASSFRQKNEQYF.